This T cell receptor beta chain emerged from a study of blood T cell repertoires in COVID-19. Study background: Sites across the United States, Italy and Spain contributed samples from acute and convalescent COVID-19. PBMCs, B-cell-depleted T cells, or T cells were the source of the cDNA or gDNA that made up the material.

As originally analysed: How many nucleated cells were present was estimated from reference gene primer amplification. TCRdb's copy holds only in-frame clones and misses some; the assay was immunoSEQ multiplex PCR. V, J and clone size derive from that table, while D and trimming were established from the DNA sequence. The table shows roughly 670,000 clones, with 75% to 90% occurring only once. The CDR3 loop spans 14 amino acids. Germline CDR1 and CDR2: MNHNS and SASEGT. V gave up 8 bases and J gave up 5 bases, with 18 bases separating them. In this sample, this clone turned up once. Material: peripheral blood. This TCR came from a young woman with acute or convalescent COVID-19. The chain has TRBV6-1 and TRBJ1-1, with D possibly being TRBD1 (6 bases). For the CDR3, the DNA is TGTGCCAGCGGGGGCGAGGGGCTAAGGACTGAAGCTTTCTTT. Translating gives CASGGEGLRTEAFF.